The rows below give T cell receptor beta chains drawn from one sample of a study of OX40 agonist ivuxolimab in advanced cancers. Here immunoSEQ multiplex PCR was the method, and the copy in TCRdb shows in-frame clones only, minus some. This sample has approximately 60,000 clones, with approximately 80% found just once. The sequencing used CD4+ or CD8+ T cells sorted from blood, collected in a trial of the OX40 agonist ivuxolimab. The origin of the receptors is an adult with an advanced solid tumor such as melanoma, head and neck, liver or kidney cancer. Each CDR3 is given with its conserved first and last residue. A D gene is named only where the DNA matches it firmly. Clone sizes are given selectively: once, few, many, or a class where the clone is expanded.

D gene,V gene,J gene,clone size,CDR3 protein,CDR3 DNA
-,TRBV20-1,TRBJ1-4,-,CSASQREKLFF,TGCAGTGCTAGTCAACGGGAAAAACTGTTTTTT
-,TRBV25-1,TRBJ2-3,few,CASAPDYNTDTQYF,TGTGCCAGCGCGCCGGACTATAACACAGATACGCAGTATTTT
-,TRBV29-1,TRBJ1-1,-,CSVEWQNMNTEAFF,TGCAGCGTTGAATGGCAGAACATGAACACTGAAGCTTTCTTT
-,TRBV6-1,TRBJ2-7,-,CASREQDRTYEQYF,TGTGCCAGCCGTGAGCAAGACAGAACCTACGAGCAGTACTTC
-,TRBV6-6,TRBJ2-5,few,CASSSTVKTQYF,TGTGCCAGCTCTTCGACAGTTAAGACCCAGTACTTC
-,TRBV4-2,TRBJ2-3,-,CASSQDLIADTQYF,TGTGCCAGCAGCCAAGATTTGATCGCAGATACGCAGTATTTT
-,TRBV10-3,TRBJ2-2,few,CAIMGLGATGELFF,TGTGCCATCATGGGCTTAGGAGCGACCGGGGAGCTGTTTTTT
-,TRBV6-5,TRBJ2-1,-,CASSYSGTAYNEQFF,TGTGCCAGCAGTTACTCGGGGACGGCTTACAATGAGCAGTTCTTC
-,TRBV7-9,TRBJ2-7,once,CASSPAVGYEQYF,TGTGCCAGCAGCCCCGCGGTCGGGTACGAGCAGTACTTC
TRBD1,TRBV5-1,TRBJ1-4,once,CASRIGGGAVEKLFF,TGCGCCAGCAGAATCGGAGGGGGCGCAGTGGAAAAACTGTTTTTT
-,TRBV5-6,TRBJ2-7,once,CASSSDVPSPYEQYF,TGTGCCAGCAGCTCGGACGTACCATCCCCCTACGAGCAGTACTTC
-,TRBV29-1,TRBJ1-1,-,CSVVTSGNTEAFF,TGCAGCGTTGTGACCAGCGGGAACACTGAAGCTTTCTTT
-,TRBV11-2,TRBJ2-7,once,CASQSGTLTYEQYF,TGTGCCAGCCAGAGCGGGACACTAACCTACGAGCAGTACTTC
-,TRBV7-2,TRBJ2-1,once,CASSLLSSVSYNEQFF,TGTGCCAGCAGCTTATTAAGCAGCGTCTCCTACAATGAGCAGTTCTTC
TRBD1,TRBV28,TRBJ1-4,-,CASHRGPGWELFF,TGTGCCAGCCACAGGGGGCCAGGGTGGGAACTGTTTTTT
-,TRBV4-1,TRBJ1-2,-,CASSQDPVLRGYTF,TGCGCCAGCAGCCAGGACCCGGTTCTGCGGGGCTACACCTTC
-,TRBV25-1,TRBJ1-5,-,CASSGSTGHSNQPQHF,TGTGCCAGCAGTGGGTCCACAGGGCACAGCAATCAGCCCCAGCATTTT
-,TRBV11-3,TRBJ2-6,-,CASSSPRVNVLTF,TGTGCCAGCAGCTCCCCCAGGGTCAACGTCCTGACTTTC
-,TRBV15,TRBJ2-7,-,CATSRDRQGAVW,TGTGCCACCAGCAGAGATCGCCAGGGAGCGGTGTGG
-,TRBV14,TRBJ1-1,-,CASSQVAAAPIF,TGTGCCAGCAGCCAAGTCGCCGCGGCGCCCATTTTT
-,TRBV7-9,TRBJ2-1,few,CASSLVYNEQFF,TGTGCCAGCAGCTTAGTCTACAATGAGCAGTTCTTC
-,TRBV11-3,TRBJ2-5,-,CASSSGTSYVLTEAQYF,TGTGCCAGCAGCTCCGGGACATCCTATGTTCTAACGGAGGCCCAGTACTTC
TRBD1,TRBV19,TRBJ2-5,-,CASKGQGRAEETQYF,TGTGCCAGTAAAGGACAGGGAAGGGCTGAAGAGACCCAGTACTTC
TRBD2,TRBV27,TRBJ2-3,-,CASSFAGTSGSFADTQYF,TGTGCCAGCAGTTTTGCCGGGACTAGCGGGAGTTTCGCAGATACGCAGTATTTT
TRBD1,TRBV18,TRBJ1-1,-,CASSSVGQGFSNTEAFF,TGTGCCAGCTCATCGGTCGGACAGGGTTTTTCGAACACTGAAGCTTTCTTT
-,TRBV7-9,TRBJ2-5,-,CASTSGGTQYF,TGTGCCAGCACCTCTGGTGGGACCCAGTACTTC
-,TRBV15,TRBJ2-1,-,CATSRDSPTPYNEQFF,TGTGCCACCAGCAGAGACAGCCCTACACCCTACAATGAGCAGTTCTTC
-,TRBV7-2,TRBJ1-3,-,CASSTDIIPGNTIYF,TGTGCCAGCAGCACCGATATTATCCCTGGAAACACCATATATTTT
TRBD2,TRBV14,TRBJ2-7,-,CASRIGGYGEQYF,TGTGCCAGCAGGATCGGGGGGTACGGCGAGCAGTACTTC
-,TRBV10-3,TRBJ2-7,-,CASRTGYEQYF,TGTGCCAGCCGTACAGGCTACGAGCAGTACTTC
-,TRBV7-6,TRBJ1-3,-,CASSPDALNSGNTIYF,TGTGCCAGCAGCCCCGACGCCCTAAACTCTGGAAACACCATATATTTT
TRBD1,TRBV2,TRBJ1-2,-,CASRELTGDYGYTF,TGTGCCAGCAGAGAGTTGACAGGGGATTATGGCTACACCTTC
-,TRBV13,TRBJ1-6,-,CASSTRYNSPLHF,TGTGCCAGCAGCACCAGGTATAATTCACCCCTCCACTTT